This T cell receptor (beta chain) comes out of a study of response to subunit inactivated influenza vaccine. The CDR3 is 16 amino acids. J lost 0 bases, V lost 3 bases, and 5 bases had no gene match. Looked up from germline, CDR1 is LNHDA and CDR2 is SQIVND (reference sequence). TCRdb re-analysed the RT-PCR reads in MiXCR, keeping a single row per CDR3 protein. Of 170,000 or so distinct CDR3 sequences in the sample, about 10% were seen once. The receptor comes from a man aged 50-75 years who received an inactivated influenza vaccine. The chain joins TRBV19 to TRBJ1-1; the match to TRBD1 covers 9 bases. Sequences were derived from CD8+ T cells sorted from PBMCs, sampled around 25 months after vaccination. The CDR3 protein is CASSILGQGLNTEAFF. The CDR3 nucleotides are TGTGCCAGTAGTATTTTGGGACAGGGCCTGAACACTGAAGCTTTCTTT.